Below, 16 T cell receptor beta chains from the same sample are listed, as sequenced in a study of cytomegalovirus exposure and HLA in healthy donors. The PCR employed 60 Vbeta primers together with 13 Jbeta primers. The method was immunoSEQ multiplex PCR; TCRdb's version includes in-frame clones alone and lacks a portion of them. This table holds 130,000 or so clones, 60% to 85% found once. Sample: PBMCs. These receptors were taken from a woman aged 18-30 years in good health and CMV-seronegative.

This clone came up a few times. V and J are TRBV10-1 and TRBJ1-1, with unresolved D. Trimming left V 4 bases short and J 5 bases short, with 5 bases between. Germline V gene lookup returns CDR1 WNHNN and CDR2 SYGVQD (reference sequence). The CDR3 runs to 11 residues. This chain's CDR3 is CASSGRTEAFF. CDR3 nucleotides: TGCGCCAGCAGTGGGAGAACTGAAGCTTTCTTT.

V is TRBV9 and J is TRBJ2-7, with D perhaps TRBD1 (6 bases). CDR1 and CDR2 (germline): SGDLS, YYNGEE. Trimming removed 4 bases from V and 3 bases from J, with 14 bases in between. The CDR3 totals 14 residues. The CDR3 sequence: CASSSPDRDYEQYF. The CDR3 DNA reads as TGTGCCAGCAGCTCACCGGACAGAGACTACGAGCAGTACTTC.

This rearrangement joins TRBV4-1 to TRBJ2-5; D possibly corresponds to TRBD2 (7 bases). The J call may be wrong; the DNA end is better matched by TRBJ2-7. Per the germline V gene, CDR1 is MGHRA and CDR2 is YSYEKL. The CDR3 consists of 14 residues. The CDR3: CASSTRTAGYEQYF. CDR3 sequence (DNA): TGCGCCAGCAGCACCCGGACAGCGGGGTACGAGCAGTACTTC.

This clone turned up a few times. The gene calls are TRBV6-5 and TRBJ2-1; 10 bases match TRBD2. Per the germline V gene, CDR1 is MNHEY and CDR2 is SVGAGI. Trimming removed 4 bases from V and 7 bases from J; junction bases left unmatched: 7. The CDR3 loop spans 15 amino acids. This chain's CDR3 is CASSSPGTSANEQFF. DNA for the CDR3: TGTGCCAGCAGTTCCCCCGGGACTAGCGCGAATGAGCAGTTCTTC.

The chain joins TRBV4-1 to TRBJ2-2; D is perhaps TRBD2 (6 bases). Trimming shortened V by 0 bases and J by 1 base, and 9 bases separated the two germline ends. Per the germline V gene, CDR1 is MGHRA and CDR2 is YSYEKL. This CDR3 region has 16 residues. In nucleotides, the CDR3 is TGCGCCAGCAGCCAAGAAAGTAGCGGGAACACCGGGGAGCTGTTTTTT. It encodes CASSQESSGNTGELFF.

The chain links TRBV14 to TRBJ1-4; D perhaps matches TRBD1 (6 bases). Germline CDR1 is SGHDN and CDR2 is FVKESK. V gave up 0 bases and J gave up 5 bases, with 13 bases separating them. The CDR3 loop spans 16 amino acids. CDR3 amino acids: CASSQDDYRANEKLFF. The CDR3, as DNA: TGTGCCAGCAGCCAAGACGATTACAGGGCAAATGAAAAACTGTTTTTT.

The J gene is TRBJ1-1, the V gene TRBV18; TRBD1 agrees at 7 bases. Germline V gives CDR1 KGHSH, CDR2 LQKENI. CDR3 size: 14 residues. The V and J ends lost 5 bases and 2 bases, in that order; junction bases with no gene match: 5. The CDR3 sequence: CASSSGTANTEAFF. Here the CDR3 DNA reads TGTGCCAGCTCATCCGGGACAGCTAACACTGAAGCTTTCTTT.

The chain uses TRBV7-6 and TRBJ1-2; 12 bases fit TRBD1. This CDR3 has 17 residues. Trimming at V came to 2 bases and at J to 6 bases, leaving 10 bases not matched to a gene. CDR1 SGHVS and CDR2 FNYEAQ come from the germline V gene. The CDR3 DNA reads as TGTGCCAGCAGCTTATACAATCCGGGGACAGGGGGCAATGGCTACACCTTC. It specifies CASSLYNPGTGGNGYTF.

The rearrangement links TRBV9 to TRBJ1-1; unclear D gene. This CDR3 has 14 amino acids. Per germline, CDR1 SGDLS and CDR2 YYNGEE. V shed 3 bases and J shed 4 bases, with 13 bases lying between them. DNA for the CDR3: TGTGCCAGCAGCGGCGGGAGGCCGAGCACTGAAGCTTTCTTT. Residues: CASSGGRPSTEAFF.

The genes are TRBV6-5 and TRBJ1-1; tentative D call: TRBD1 (5 bases). The germline V gene has CDR1 MNHEY and CDR2 SVGAGI. The CDR3 covers 14 residues. Between the trimmed V and J ends, which lost 7 bases and 4 bases, there was a span of 16 bases. CDR3 amino acids: CASIRTITGTEAFF. CDR3 nucleotides: TGTGCCAGCATCCGGACCATCACAGGCACTGAAGCTTTCTTT.

The chain recombines TRBV5-6 with TRBJ2-7; a possible D gene is TRBD1 (5 bases). CDR1 and CDR2 (germline): SGHDT, YYEEEE. The CDR3 runs to 13 residues. V dropped 1 base and J dropped 6 bases, with 11 bases sitting between them. CDR3 residues: CASSLTRVGEQYF. CDR3 sequence (DNA): TGTGCCAGCAGCTTGACCAGGGTAGGCGAGCAGTACTTC.

V and J are TRBV5-1 and TRBJ1-5; 8 nucleotides match TRBD1. Germline V gene data show CDR1 as SGHRS and CDR2 as YFSETQ. The CDR3 sequence is 16 residues long. Losses at the gene ends were 4 bases for V and 6 bases for J; bases not matched to a gene: 12. The CDR3 DNA reads TGCGCCAGCAGCGTAGGCCCGGACAGGGTCGCTCAGCCCCAGCATTTT. This sequence encodes CASSVGPDRVAQPQHF. Supplemented by reference TRBV5-1 and TRBJ1-5, the full variable domain reads KAGVTQTPRYLIKTRGQQVTLSCSPISGHRSVSWYQQTPGQGLQFLFEYFSETQRNKGNFPGRFSGRQFSNSRSEMNVSTLELGDSALYLCASSVGPDRVAQPQHFGDGTRLSIL.

The rearrangement joins TRBV30 to TRBJ2-1; D call uncertain. Per germline, CDR1 GTSNPN and CDR2 SVGIG (reference sequence). The CDR3 runs to 11 residues. Trimming pared 2 bases from V and 4 bases from J, leaving 3 bases between. The CDR3 DNA sequence: TGTGCCTGGAGTCCATACAATGAGCAGTTCTTC. Residues: CAWSPYNEQFF. The full variable domain, with the rest looked up from reference TRBV30 and TRBJ2-1, is SQTIHQWPATLVQPVGSPLSLECTVEGTSNPNLYWYRQAAGRGLQLLFYSVGIGQISSEVPQNLSASRPQDRQFILSSKKLLLSDSGFYLCAWSPYNEQFFGPGTRLTVL.

V is TRBV12-5 and J is TRBJ2-7, with 10 positions matching TRBD1. From germline, CDR1 is LGHNT and CDR2 FRNRAP. The CDR3 spans 15 residues. Trimming removed 6 bases from V and 3 bases from J; junction bases left unmatched: 8. The CDR3 DNA is TGTGCTAGTGGGCGAACCCGGGACAGGGGCTACGAGCAGTACTTC. Translating it yields CASGRTRDRGYEQYF.

The CDR3, as DNA: TGTGCCTGGAGTCGAAGCGGGGACCACACCATATATTTT. Amino acid sequence: CAWSRSGDHTIYF. The chain joins TRBV30 to TRBJ1-3, with TRBD1 as a possible D gene (5 bases). The CDR3 spans 13 residues. V dropped 2 bases and J dropped 8 bases, with 13 bases sitting between them. Germline V CDR1 and CDR2: GTSNPN, SVGIG (reference sequence).

A single count supports this clone. The chain carries TRBV27 and TRBJ2-5; D gene uncertain. CDR1 is MNHEY, CDR2 SMNVEV, per germline (reference sequence). The CDR3 loop spans 13 amino acids. Trimming stripped 2 bases from V and 5 bases from J, with 9 bases between. The CDR3 spells CASSLGSWETQYF. As DNA, the CDR3 is TGTGCCAGCAGTTTAGGTAGCTGGGAGACCCAGTACTTC.